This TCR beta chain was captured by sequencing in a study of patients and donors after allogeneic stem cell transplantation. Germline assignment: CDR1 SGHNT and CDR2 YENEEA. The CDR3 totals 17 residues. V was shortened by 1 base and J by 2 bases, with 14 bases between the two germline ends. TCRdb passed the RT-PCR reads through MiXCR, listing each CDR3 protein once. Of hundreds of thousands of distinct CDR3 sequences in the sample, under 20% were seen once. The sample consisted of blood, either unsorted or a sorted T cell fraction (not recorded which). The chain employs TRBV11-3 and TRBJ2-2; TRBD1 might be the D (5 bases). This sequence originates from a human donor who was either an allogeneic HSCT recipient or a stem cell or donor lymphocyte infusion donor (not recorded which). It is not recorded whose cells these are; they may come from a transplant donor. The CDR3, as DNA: TGTGCCAGCAGCTTAGTGGCAGGGCCAGGAAACACCGGGGAGCTGTTTTTT. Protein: CASSLVAGPGNTGELFF.